The T cell receptor beta chain under discussion was sequenced for a study of cytomegalovirus exposure and HLA in healthy donors. Points on this clone: Antigen specificity is unknown.

Both 60 Vbeta primers and 13 Jbeta primers went into the PCR. Original analysis: An analysis that came later counted 73 million or so unique TCR beta chains, approximately 10 million shared. Generated by immunoSEQ multiplex PCR, the TCRdb table keeps only in-frame clones and is missing some. The V and J calls and clone size are taken from that table; D and trimming were inferred from the DNA. This sample has more than 55,000 clones, with 80% found just once. Study results and limitations: HLA allele associations emerged for around 15,000 TCR beta sequences in a later analysis, at 0.05 false discovery rate. In vitro experiments confirmed that three CMV-associated chains were specific for CMV antigens. Segments of the TCR beta V type were, in most cases, productive about 87% or about 30% of the time in an earlier analysis.

The CDR3 loop spans 18 amino acids. The J segment lost 6 bases and the V segment lost 2 bases, leaving 10 bases of the junction unmatched. The germline V gene encodes CDR1 MGHRA and CDR2 YSYEKL. The V call is TRBV4-1, the J call TRBJ2-1; 13 bases match TRBD2. Specimen: PBMCs. The receptor comes from a woman aged 40-49 years in good health and CMV-seronegative. The CDR3, as DNA: TGCGCCAGCAGCCAACGAGATATGGGACTAGCGGGAACCAATGAGCAGTTCTTC. Protein product: CASSQRDMGLAGTNEQFF.